This T cell receptor beta chain was sequenced in a study of regulatory T cells in long-lasting Graves disease. Study context: Newly diagnosed Graves' patients had taken antithyroid drugs under 3 months.

The study's findings and limits: A greater number of public clonotypes (about 2,900) was shared by persistent patients than by new patients (just over 950).

Libraries of TCR beta came from iRepertoire HTBI primers plus Arm-PCR of CDR3 regions. TCRdb analysed the multiplex PCR reads with MiXCR anew, one entry per CDR3 protein. Here the sample spans about 400,000 distinct CDR3 sequences, approximately 16% being singletons. Comments on this clonotype: The antigen is undetermined.

The time point was: newly diagnosed GD, antithyroid drugs for less than 3 months. The TCR library was made from RNA extracted from PBMCs. Patients of an endocrinology department in Xi'an, China, were included. These data also featured in a second study, about T cells in Graves' hyperthyroidism and ophthalmopathy. This second study says: In the blood, most expanded thyroid clonotypes above 0.001 appeared as well.

The clonotype was recovered from a middle-aged woman with Graves disease. The input for sequencing was peripheral blood mononuclear cells (PBMCs), taken at new diagnosis, from a patient treated with antithyroid drugs.

CDR3 coding DNA: TGCGCCAGCCAGAGGGACAGCGGTAATTATGAGCAGTTCTTC. Protein product: CASQRDSGNYEQFF. The rearrangement links TRBV4-3 to TRBJ2-5; 7 positions agree with TRBD1. The end of the DNA aligns better with TRBJ2-1, so the J call may be wrong. CDR3 length: 14 residues. CDR1 and CDR2 (germline): LGHNA, YSLEER.